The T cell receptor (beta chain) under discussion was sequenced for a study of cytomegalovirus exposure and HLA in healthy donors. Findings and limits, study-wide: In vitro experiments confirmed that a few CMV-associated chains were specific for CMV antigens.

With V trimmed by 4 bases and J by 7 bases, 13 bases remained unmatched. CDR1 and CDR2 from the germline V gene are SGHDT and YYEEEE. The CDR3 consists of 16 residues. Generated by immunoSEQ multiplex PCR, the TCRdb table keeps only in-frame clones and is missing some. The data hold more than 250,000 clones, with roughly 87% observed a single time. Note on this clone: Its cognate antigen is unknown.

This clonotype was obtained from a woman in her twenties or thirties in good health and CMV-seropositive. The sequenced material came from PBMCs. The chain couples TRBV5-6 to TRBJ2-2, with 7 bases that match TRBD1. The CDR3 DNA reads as TGTGCCAGCAGCCGACGACAGGGTCTAGGTGTCGGGGAGCTGTTTTTT. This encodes CASSRRQGLGVGELFF.